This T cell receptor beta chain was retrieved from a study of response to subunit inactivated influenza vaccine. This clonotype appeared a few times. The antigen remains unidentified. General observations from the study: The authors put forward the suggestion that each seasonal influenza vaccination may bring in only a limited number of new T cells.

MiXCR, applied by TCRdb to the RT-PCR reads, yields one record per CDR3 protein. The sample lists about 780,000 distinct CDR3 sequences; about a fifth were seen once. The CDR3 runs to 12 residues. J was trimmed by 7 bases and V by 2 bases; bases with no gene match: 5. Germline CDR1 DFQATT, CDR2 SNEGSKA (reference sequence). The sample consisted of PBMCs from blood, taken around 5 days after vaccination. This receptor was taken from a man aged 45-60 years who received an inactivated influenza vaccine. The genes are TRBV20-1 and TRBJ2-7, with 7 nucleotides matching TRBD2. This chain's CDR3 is CSARRLAVEQYF. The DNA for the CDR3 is TGCAGTGCTAGACGGCTAGCGGTGGAGCAGTACTTC.